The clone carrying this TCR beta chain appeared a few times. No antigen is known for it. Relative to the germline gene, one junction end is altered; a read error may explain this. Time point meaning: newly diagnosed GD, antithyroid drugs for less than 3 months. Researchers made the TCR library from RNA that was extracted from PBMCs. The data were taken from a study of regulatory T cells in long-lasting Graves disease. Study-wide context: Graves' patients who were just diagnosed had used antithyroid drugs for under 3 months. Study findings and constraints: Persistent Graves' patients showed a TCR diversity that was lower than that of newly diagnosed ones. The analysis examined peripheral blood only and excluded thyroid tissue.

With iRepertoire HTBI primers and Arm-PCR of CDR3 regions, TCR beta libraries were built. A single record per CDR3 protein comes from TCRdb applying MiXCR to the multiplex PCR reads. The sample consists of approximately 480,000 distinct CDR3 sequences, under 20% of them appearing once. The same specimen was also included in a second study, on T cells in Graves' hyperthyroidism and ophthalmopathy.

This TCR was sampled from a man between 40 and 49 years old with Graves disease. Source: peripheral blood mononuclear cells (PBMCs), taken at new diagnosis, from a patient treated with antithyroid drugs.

The CDR3 DNA reads TGTGTCAGCAGACCCCTAGGGGGGGTGAACACTGAAGCTTTCTTT. Its protein product is CVSRPLGGVNTEAFF. The chain uses TRBV6-4 and TRBJ1-1; the D gene is possibly TRBD1 (6 bases). The CDR3 length is 15 residues. Germline-derived CDR1 and CDR2 are MRHNA and SNTAGT.